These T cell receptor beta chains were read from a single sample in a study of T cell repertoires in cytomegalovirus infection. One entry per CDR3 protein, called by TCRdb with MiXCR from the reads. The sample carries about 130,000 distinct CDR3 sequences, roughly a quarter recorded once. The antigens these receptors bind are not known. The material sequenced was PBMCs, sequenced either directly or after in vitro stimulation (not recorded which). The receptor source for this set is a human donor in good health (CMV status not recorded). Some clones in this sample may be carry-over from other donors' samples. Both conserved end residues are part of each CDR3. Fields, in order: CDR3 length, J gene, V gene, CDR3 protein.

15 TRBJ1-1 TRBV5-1 CASSPRTVMNTEAFF
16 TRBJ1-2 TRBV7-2 CASSLVGDRGLYGYTF
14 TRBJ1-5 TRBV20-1 CSARNRKADQPQHF
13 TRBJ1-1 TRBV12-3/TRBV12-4 CASSLQGVTEAFF
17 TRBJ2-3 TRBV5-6 CASSPRLTGWGTDTQYF
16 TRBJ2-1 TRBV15 CATSRGLAGGLNEQFF
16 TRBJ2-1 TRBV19 CASSPGTSGRDNEQFF
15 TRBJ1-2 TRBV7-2 CASSLGAGVNYGYTF
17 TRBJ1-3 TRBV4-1 CASSQDWPTVSGNTIYF
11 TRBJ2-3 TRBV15 CATSRDSAQYF
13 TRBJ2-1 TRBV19 CASSISRAHEQFF
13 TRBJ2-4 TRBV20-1 CSARVDGKNIQYF
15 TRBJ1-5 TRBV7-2 CASSLEGLSNQPQHF
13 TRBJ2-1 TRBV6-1 CASSENESNEQFF
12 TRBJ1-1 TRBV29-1 CSSATGVSEAFF
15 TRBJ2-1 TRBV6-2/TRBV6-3 CASSYQTTSGIEQFF
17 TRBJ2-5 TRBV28 CASRPGLADTLKETQYF
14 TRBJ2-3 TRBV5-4 CASSPPPGTDTQYF
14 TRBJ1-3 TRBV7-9 CASSFRTGGNTIYF
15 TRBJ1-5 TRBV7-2 CASSLVDYSNQPQHF
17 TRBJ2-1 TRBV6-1 CASSRPGLAGGVNEQFF
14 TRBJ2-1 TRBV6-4 CASSVDQTYNEQFF
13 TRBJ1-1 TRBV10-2 CASRLTMNTEAFF
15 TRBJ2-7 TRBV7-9 CASSLAGAGVYEQYF
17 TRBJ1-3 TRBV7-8 CASSLGPGRNSGNTIYF
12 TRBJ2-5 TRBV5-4 CASSFFQETQYF
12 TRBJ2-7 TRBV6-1 CASSELRIEQYF
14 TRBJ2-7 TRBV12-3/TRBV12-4 CASSQGHVLGEQYF
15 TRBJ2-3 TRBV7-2 CASSLGVVSTDTQYF
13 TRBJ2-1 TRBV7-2 CASSLVGGGEQFF
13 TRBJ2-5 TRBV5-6 CASNPQAQETQYF
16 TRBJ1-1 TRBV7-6 CASSLVSPTGNTEAFF
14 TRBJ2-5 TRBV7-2 CASSLGPTWETQYF